This T cell receptor (beta chain) comes out of a study of response to subunit inactivated influenza vaccine. General observations from the study: The study's authors posited that every seasonal influenza vaccination enlists few new T cells.

Comments on this clonotype: The target antigen is unknown.

This CDR3 comprises 14 residues. Trimming at V came to 2 bases and at J to 6 bases, leaving 7 bases not matched to a gene. CDR1 and CDR2 from the germline V gene are MNHEY and SVGEGT. TCRdb reprocessed the RT-PCR reads via MiXCR and lists one record per CDR3 protein. The sample yields a few hundred thousand distinct CDR3 sequences, about 14% seen once. The receptor's source is a man aged 45-65 years who received an inactivated influenza vaccine. Here the sequenced sample was PBMCs from blood, taken about 11 days after vaccination. This chain uses TRBV6-2 or TRBV6-3 with TRBJ2-7, with 7 positions matching TRBD1. In nucleotides, the CDR3 is TGTGCCAGCAGTTACCAGGGGGACGTTGGCGAGCAGTACTTC. Translating it yields CASSYQGDVGEQYF.